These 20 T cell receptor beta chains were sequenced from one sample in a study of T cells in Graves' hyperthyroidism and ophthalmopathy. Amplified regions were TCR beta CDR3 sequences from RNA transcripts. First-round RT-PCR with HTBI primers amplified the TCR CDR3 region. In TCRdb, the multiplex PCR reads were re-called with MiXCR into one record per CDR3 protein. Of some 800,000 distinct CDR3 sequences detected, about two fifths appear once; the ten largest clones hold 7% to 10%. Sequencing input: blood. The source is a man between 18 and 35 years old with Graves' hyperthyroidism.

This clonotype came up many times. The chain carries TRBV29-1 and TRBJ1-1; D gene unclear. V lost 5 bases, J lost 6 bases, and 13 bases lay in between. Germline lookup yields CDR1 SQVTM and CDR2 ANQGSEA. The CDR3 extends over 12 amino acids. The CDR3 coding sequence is TGCAGCGTTTCCGGCCCGTGGCCTGAAGCTTTCTTT. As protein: CSVSGPWPEAFF. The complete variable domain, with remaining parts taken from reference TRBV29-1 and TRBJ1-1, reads SAVISQKPSRDICQRGTSLTIQCQVDSQVTMMFWYRQQPGQSLTLIATANQGSEATYESGFVIDKFPISRPNLTFSTLTVSNMSPEDSSIYLCSVSGPWPEAFFGQGTRLTVV.

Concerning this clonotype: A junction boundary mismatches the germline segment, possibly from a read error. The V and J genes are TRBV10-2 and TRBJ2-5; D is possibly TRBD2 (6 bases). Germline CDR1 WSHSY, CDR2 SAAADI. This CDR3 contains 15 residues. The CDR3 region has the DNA TGTGCCAGCAGTTCGGGGGTGGCGGGATCGGAGACCCAGTACTTC. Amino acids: CASSSGVAGSETQYF.

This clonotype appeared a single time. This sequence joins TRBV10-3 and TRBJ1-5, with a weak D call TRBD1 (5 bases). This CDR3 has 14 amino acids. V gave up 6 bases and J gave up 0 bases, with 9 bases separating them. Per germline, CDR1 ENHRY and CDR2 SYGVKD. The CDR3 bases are TGTGCCATCAGACCGGGGGATAGCAATCAGCCCCAGCATTTT. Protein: CAIRPGDSNQPQHF.

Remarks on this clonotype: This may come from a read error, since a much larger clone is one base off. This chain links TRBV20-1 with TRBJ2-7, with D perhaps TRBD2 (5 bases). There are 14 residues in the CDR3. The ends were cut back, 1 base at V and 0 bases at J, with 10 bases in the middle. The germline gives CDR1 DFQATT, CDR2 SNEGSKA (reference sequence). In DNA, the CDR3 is TGCAGTGCTAGAGGTATCGCGGGCTCCTACGAGCAGTACTTC. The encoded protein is CSARGIAGSYEQYF.

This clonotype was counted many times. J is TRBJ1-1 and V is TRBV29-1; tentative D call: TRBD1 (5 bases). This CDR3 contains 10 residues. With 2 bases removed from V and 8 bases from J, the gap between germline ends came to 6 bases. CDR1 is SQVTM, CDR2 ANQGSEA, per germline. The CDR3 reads CSVERGEAFF. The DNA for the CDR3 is TGCAGCGTTGAACGGGGGGAAGCTTTCTTT.

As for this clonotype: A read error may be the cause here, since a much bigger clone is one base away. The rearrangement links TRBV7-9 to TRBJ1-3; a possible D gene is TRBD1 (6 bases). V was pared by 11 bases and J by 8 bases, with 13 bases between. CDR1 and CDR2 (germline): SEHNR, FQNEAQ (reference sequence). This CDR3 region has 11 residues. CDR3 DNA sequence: TGTGCCTTCAACAGGGCATACACCATATATTTT. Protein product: CAFNRAYTIYF.

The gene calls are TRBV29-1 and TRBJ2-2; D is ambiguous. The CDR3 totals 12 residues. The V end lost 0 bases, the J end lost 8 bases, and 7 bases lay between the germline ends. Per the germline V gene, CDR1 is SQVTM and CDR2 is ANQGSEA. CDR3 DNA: TGCAGCGTTGAAGATCACCCAGGGGAGCTGTTTTTT. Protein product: CSVEDHPGELFF.

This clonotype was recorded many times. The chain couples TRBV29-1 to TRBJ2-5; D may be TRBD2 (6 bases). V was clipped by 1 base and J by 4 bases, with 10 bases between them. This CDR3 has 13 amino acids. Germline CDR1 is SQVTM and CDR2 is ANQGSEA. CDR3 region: CSVEAGDGETQYF. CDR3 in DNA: TGCAGCGTTGAAGCGGGGGACGGAGAGACCCAGTACTTC.

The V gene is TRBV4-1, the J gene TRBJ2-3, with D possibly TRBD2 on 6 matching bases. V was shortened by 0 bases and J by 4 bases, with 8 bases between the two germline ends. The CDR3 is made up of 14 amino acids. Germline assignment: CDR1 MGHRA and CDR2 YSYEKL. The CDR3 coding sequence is TGCGCCAGCAGCCAAGATGGAGGGGCAGATACGCAGTATTTT. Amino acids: CASSQDGGADTQYF.

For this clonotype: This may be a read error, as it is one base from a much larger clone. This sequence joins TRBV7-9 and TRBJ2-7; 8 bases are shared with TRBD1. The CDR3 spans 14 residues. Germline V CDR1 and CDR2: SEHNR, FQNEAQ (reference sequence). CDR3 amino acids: CASSQGQGSYEQHF. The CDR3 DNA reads TGTGCCAGCAGCCAAGGACAGGGCTCCTACGAGCAGCACTTC.

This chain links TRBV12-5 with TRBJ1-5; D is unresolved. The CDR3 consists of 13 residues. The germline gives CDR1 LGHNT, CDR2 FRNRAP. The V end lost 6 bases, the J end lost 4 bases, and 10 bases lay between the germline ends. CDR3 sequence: CASGGEYNQPQHF. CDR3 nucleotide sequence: TGTGCTAGTGGAGGTGAATATAATCAGCCCCAGCATTTT.

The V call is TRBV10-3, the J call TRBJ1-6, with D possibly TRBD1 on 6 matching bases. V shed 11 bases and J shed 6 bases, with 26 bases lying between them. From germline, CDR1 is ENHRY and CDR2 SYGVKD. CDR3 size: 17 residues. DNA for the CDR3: TGTGCCGGAAAGACAGGCCCATTCACAACAAGTAATTCACCCCTCCACTTT. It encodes CAGKTGPFTTSNSPLHF.

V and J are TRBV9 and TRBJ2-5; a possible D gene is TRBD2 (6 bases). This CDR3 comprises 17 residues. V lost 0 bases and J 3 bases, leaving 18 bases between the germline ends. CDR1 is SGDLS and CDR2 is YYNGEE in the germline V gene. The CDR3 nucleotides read TGTGCCAGCAGCGTAGGTGTAGCGGAAGAGACGGAAGAGACCCAGTACTTC. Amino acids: CASSVGVAEETEETQYF.

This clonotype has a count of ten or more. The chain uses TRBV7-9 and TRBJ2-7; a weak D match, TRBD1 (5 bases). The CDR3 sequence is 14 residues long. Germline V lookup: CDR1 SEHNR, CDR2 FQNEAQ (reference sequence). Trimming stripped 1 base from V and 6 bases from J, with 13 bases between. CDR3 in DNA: TGTGCCAGCAGCTTAGGTGGGGCGGCCCTCGAGCAGTACTTC. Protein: CASSLGGAALEQYF.

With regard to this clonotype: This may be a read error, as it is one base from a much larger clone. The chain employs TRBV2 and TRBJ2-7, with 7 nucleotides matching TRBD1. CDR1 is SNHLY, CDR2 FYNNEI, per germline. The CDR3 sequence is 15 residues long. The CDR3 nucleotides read TGTGCCAGCAGTGAAGAACAGGGGATAGGGTACGAGCAGCACTTC. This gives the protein CASSEEQGIGYEQHF. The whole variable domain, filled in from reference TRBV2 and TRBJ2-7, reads EPEVTQTPSHQVTQMGQEVILRCVPISNHLYFYWYRQILGQKVEFLVSFYNNEISEKSEIFDDQFSVERPDGSNFTLKIRSTKLEDSAMYFCASSEEQGIGYEQHFGPGTRLTVT.

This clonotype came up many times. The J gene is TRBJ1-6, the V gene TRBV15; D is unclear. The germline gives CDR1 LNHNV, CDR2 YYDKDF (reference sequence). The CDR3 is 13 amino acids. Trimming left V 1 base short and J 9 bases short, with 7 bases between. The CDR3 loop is CATSRVEFSPLHF. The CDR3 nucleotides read TGTGCCACCAGCAGAGTTGAATTTTCACCCCTCCACTTT.

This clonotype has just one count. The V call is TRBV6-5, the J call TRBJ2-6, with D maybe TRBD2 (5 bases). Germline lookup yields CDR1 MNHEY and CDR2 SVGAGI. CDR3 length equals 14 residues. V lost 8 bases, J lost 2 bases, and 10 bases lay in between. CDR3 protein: CASGSGAGANVLTF. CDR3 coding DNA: TGTGCCAGCGGGAGCGGCGCTGGGGCCAACGTCCTGACTTTC.

CDR3 protein: CASSPEGTGLNTEAFF. The CDR3 DNA sequence: TGTGCCAGCAGCCCCGAGGGAACGGGGTTGAACACTGAAGCTTTCTTT. The rearrangement uses TRBV7-3 and TRBJ1-1; D unclear. Germline CDR1 reads SGHTA; CDR2 reads FQGTGA. Trimming removed 5 bases at V and 0 bases at J, with 16 bases between. The CDR3 totals 16 residues.

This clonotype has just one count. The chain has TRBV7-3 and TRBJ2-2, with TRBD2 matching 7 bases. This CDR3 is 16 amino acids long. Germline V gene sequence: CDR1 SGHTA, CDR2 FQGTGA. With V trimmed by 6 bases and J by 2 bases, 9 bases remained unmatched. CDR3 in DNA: TGTGCCAGCAGTCTTACTAGCGCGAGAAACACCGGGGAGCTGTTTTTT. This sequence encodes CASSLTSARNTGELFF.

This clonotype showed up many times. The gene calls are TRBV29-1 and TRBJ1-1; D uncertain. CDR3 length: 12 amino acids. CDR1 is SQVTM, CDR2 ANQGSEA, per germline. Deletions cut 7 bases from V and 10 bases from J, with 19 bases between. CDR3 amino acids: CSARTIPDGAFF. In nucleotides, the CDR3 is TGCAGCGCTCGGACGATCCCAGACGGAGCTTTCTTT.